Reported below is one TCR beta chain. The target antigen is unknown. TCRdb reprocessed the reads with MiXCR, giving one entry per CDR3 protein. Counted here are roughly 720,000 distinct CDR3 sequences, approximately 40% occurring once; the ten biggest clones make up around 2.8%. This sample is part of a study of T cell repertoires in cytomegalovirus infection. About the research overall: A matching HLA type, together with CMV infection, was signaled by public TCR beta signatures.

Study-level findings and limits: Within the response measured ex vivo, HLA-C-restricted CMV-specific TCR beta clonotypes were dominant. Identification of carriers of CMV plus the relevant HLA was performed using cumulative public TCR beta family frequency.

The CDR3 is made up of 15 amino acids. In germline, CDR1 is KGHSH, CDR2 LQKENI. Between the trimmed V and J ends, which lost 0 bases and 0 bases, there was a span of 6 bases. What was sequenced was PBMCs. This sequence was found in a human donor in good health (CMV status not recorded). Some clones in this sample may be carry-over from other donors' samples. J is TRBJ1-5 and V is TRBV18; a weak D match, TRBD1 (5 bases). The chain's CDR3 is CASSPPGDSNQPQHF. The CDR3 nucleotides are TGTGCCAGCTCACCACCAGGGGATAGCAATCAGCCCCAGCATTTT.